These T cell receptor beta chains were read from a single sample in a study. TCRdb called the 5' RACE reads again in MiXCR, with one record for every CDR3 protein. The sample holds 45,000 to 70,000 distinct CDR3 sequences, roughly 28% seen once. Sample: tumor-infiltrating memory CD4+ T cells sorted from the breast tumor. These receptors were collected from a female donor with breast cancer. CDR3s include the opening cysteine and the closing phenylalanine or tryptophan. A D gene is named only where the DNA matches it firmly. Rows may omit the clone size; those that give it use once, few, many or a size class.

j_call clone_size cdr3_length v_call d_call cdr3_aa cdr3_nt
TRBJ2-7 NA 16 TRBV28 NA CASSSPLKSMSYEQYF TGTGCCAGCAGTTCCCCTTTAAAATCCATGAGCTACGAGCAGTACTTC
TRBJ2-7 NA 13 TRBV12-3/TRBV12-4 NA CASSQGISGEQYF TGTGCCAGCAGTCAGGGGATTTCTGGCGAGCAGTACTTC
TRBJ2-2 many 16 TRBV6-2/TRBV6-3 NA CASSLAARVATGELFF TGTGCCAGCAGTTTGGCGGCCAGGGTGGCCACCGGGGAGCTGTTTTTT
TRBJ2-5 NA 13 TRBV7-3 TRBD2 CASSSSGGETQYF TGTGCCAGCAGCTCGTCGGGGGGAGAGACCCAGTACTTC
TRBJ1-4 once 14 TRBV6-5 NA CASTGVGGGEKLFF TGTGCCAGCACAGGGGTTGGCGGAGGGGAAAAACTGTTTTTT
TRBJ2-7 NA 13 TRBV5-4 TRBD2 CASSDGGSDEQYF TGTGCCAGCAGCGACGGCGGGAGCGACGAGCAGTACTTC
TRBJ1-5 NA 14 TRBV12-3/TRBV12-4 NA CASSSGIGNQPQHF TGTGCCAGCAGTTCAGGGATAGGCAATCAGCCCCAGCATTTT
TRBJ2-3 NA 12 TRBV5-1 NA CASSLRTDTQYF TGCGCCAGCAGCTTGAGGACGGATACGCAGTATTTT
TRBJ1-2 NA 12 TRBV3-1 NA CASSQEGLRYTF TGTGCCAGCAGCCAAGAAGGGCTTCGCTACACCTTC
TRBJ2-5 NA 13 TRBV28 NA CASRRDRHESQYF TGTGCCAGCAGGAGGGACCGCCATGAGTCCCAGTACTTC
TRBJ1-2 NA 14 TRBV5-1 NA CASSLRFEGDGYTF TGCGCCAGCAGCTTGAGATTTGAAGGGGATGGCTACACCTTC
TRBJ1-2 few 15 TRBV20-1 TRBD1 CSALPPWTGGDGYTF TGCAGTGCCCTTCCACCCTGGACAGGAGGGGATGGCTACACCTTC
TRBJ2-1 few 17 TRBV12-3/TRBV12-4 TRBD2 CASSLLPTSGREGEQFF TGTGCCAGCAGTCTGCTACCGACTAGCGGGAGGGAGGGTGAGCAGTTCTTC
TRBJ1-1 NA 14 TRBV12-3/TRBV12-4 NA CASSDWGGGTEAFF TGTGCCAGCAGCGATTGGGGAGGAGGAACTGAAGCTTTCTTT
TRBJ1-1 NA 13 TRBV5-1 TRBD1 CASSRDSDTEAFF TGCGCCAGCAGTCGGGACAGCGACACTGAAGCTTTCTTT
TRBJ2-2 NA 13 TRBV5-1 NA CASSDSQIGELFF TGCGCCAGCAGCGATAGTCAAATCGGGGAGCTGTTTTTT
TRBJ1-1 once 13 TRBV5-1 NA CTSRRGMNTEAFF TGCACCAGCAGGAGGGGAATGAACACTGAAGCTTTCTTT
TRBJ2-1 NA 13 TRBV24-1 NA CATSDNRRHEQFF TGTGCCACCAGTGATAATAGGCGGCATGAGCAGTTCTTC
TRBJ2-3 NA 18 TRBV11-2 TRBD1 CASSTLHRDRGRPDTQYF TGTGCCAGCAGCACCCTCCACCGGGACAGGGGGCGTCCAGATACGCAGTATTTT
TRBJ2-5 NA 16 TRBV4-2 NA CASSQAEGGEGETQYF TGTGCCAGCAGCCAAGCTGAAGGGGGTGAGGGCGAGACCCAGTACTTC
TRBJ2-7 NA 16 TRBV7-2 TRBD2 CASSSQRGVTSYEQYF TGTGCCAGCAGCTCCCAGCGGGGGGTGACCTCCTACGAGCAGTACTTC
TRBJ1-1 many 13 TRBV7-8 TRBD1 CASREDRHTEAFF TGTGCCAGCAGGGAGGACAGGCACACTGAAGCTTTCTTT
TRBJ1-3 NA 15 TRBV6-6 TRBD1 CASSLQGARGNTIYF TGTGCCAGCAGCTTACAGGGGGCAAGAGGAAACACCATATATTTT
TRBJ2-7 NA 13 TRBV7-2 NA CASSFGTTYEQYF TGTGCCAGCAGCTTCGGGACCACCTACGAGCAGTACTTC
TRBJ2-5 few 14 TRBV19 TRBD2 CASTTSGSAGTQYF TGTGCCAGCACGACTAGCGGGAGTGCGGGGACCCAGTACTTC
TRBJ2-7 NA 15 TRBV4-1 NA CASSPTARLDYEQYF TGCGCCAGCAGCCCCACCGCTCGACTAGACTACGAGCAGTACTTC
TRBJ2-1 few 13 TRBV7-7 TRBD1 CASSVDRGDEQFF TGTGCTAGCAGCGTAGACAGGGGGGATGAGCAGTTCTTC
TRBJ1-6 NA 18 TRBV6-5 TRBD1 CASSYPQSSGQGNSPLHF TGTGCCAGCAGTTACCCTCAATCGTCGGGACAGGGGAATTCACCCCTCCACTTT
TRBJ2-1 few 15 TRBV5-5 NA CASSLAGVNYNEQFF TGTGCCAGCAGCTTGGCCGGGGTTAACTACAATGAGCAGTTCTTC
TRBJ2-5 NA 14 TRBV20-1 NA CSARPTGPQETQYF TGCAGTGCTCGTCCTACCGGGCCCCAAGAGACCCAGTACTTC
TRBJ1-1 few 14 TRBV6-2/TRBV6-3 NA CASFSTYPNTEAFF TGTGCCAGCTTTTCCACTTACCCGAACACTGAAGCTTTCTTT
TRBJ2-7 NA 13 TRBV5-1 NA CASSARTAYEQYF TGCGCCAGCAGCGCCCGGACAGCCTACGAGCAGTACTTC
TRBJ1-6 many 15 TRBV7-8 NA CASSLPGGINSPLHF TGTGCCAGCAGCTTACCCGGAGGGATTAATTCACCCCTCCACTTT
TRBJ1-1 NA 13 TRBV28 NA CASSSPDRTEAFF TGTGCCAGCAGTTCCCCGGACAGAACCGAAGCTTTCTTT
TRBJ1-1 once 13 TRBV11-2 NA CASSLGRSLEAFF TGTGCCAGCAGCTTAGGCAGATCCCTTGAAGCTTTCTTT
TRBJ1-1 NA 14 TRBV7-8 TRBD1 CASSPQGQVTEALF TGTGCCAGCAGCCCACAGGGGCAGGTCACTGAAGCTCTCTTT
TRBJ1-2 NA 16 TRBV5-1 TRBD1 CASSLRGLSSSDGYTF TGCGCCAGCAGCTTGAGGGGGCTCTCATCTTCGGATGGCTACACCTTC
TRBJ2-5 few 15 TRBV5-1 NA CASSLTRTAQETQYF TGCGCCAGCAGCTTGACTCGAACAGCCCAAGAGACCCAGTACTTC
TRBJ1-1 NA 14 TRBV5-1 NA CASSSPDGYTEAFF TGCGCCAGCAGCTCGCCGGACGGTTACACTGAAGCTTTCTTT
TRBJ2-1 few 19 TRBV29-1 TRBD2 CSVGLGLAGVRSSYNEQFF TGCAGCGTTGGGCTGGGACTAGCGGGAGTTCGGAGCTCCTACAATGAGCAGTTCTTC
TRBJ1-4 NA 17 TRBV5-1 NA CASSRGANRATNEKLFF TGCGCCAGCAGCCGGGGGGCAAACCGAGCAACTAATGAAAAACTGTTTTTT
TRBJ1-2 few 15 TRBV6-2/TRBV6-3 NA CASSLRDGNDYGYTF TGTGCCAGCAGTCTCCGGGACGGCAATGACTATGGCTACACCTTC
TRBJ1-3 NA 14 TRBV5-1 NA CASSLSDTGNTIYF TGCGCCAGCAGCTTGAGCGACACCGGAAACACCATATATTTT
TRBJ2-1 many 16 TRBV4-3 NA CASSLDSGQFHNEQFF TGCGCCAGCAGCCTCGACAGCGGTCAATTCCACAATGAGCAGTTCTTC
TRBJ2-7 NA 12 TRBV20-1 NA CSARGPSYEQYF TGCAGTGCTCGAGGACCTTCCTACGAGCAGTACTTC
TRBJ2-5 many 15 TRBV29-1 TRBD1 CSVEDSGQGYETQYF TGCAGCGTTGAAGACTCGGGACAGGGGTATGAGACCCAGTACTTC
TRBJ1-5 NA 14 TRBV5-5 NA CASSPDSQDQPQHF TGTGCCAGCAGCCCGGACAGTCAGGATCAGCCCCAGCATTTT
TRBJ2-5 NA 15 TRBV6-5 NA CASRHPPGHEETQYF TGTGCCAGCAGGCATCCCCCCGGGCATGAAGAGACCCAGTACTTC
TRBJ1-2 NA 13 TRBV29-1 NA CSVDLGILYGYTF TGCAGCGTTGACCTCGGGATCCTCTATGGCTACACCTTC
TRBJ2-7 few 11 TRBV6-6 TRBD2 CASRREGEQYF TGTGCCAGCAGACGGGAGGGCGAGCAGTACTTC
TRBJ1-1 NA 14 TRBV12-3/TRBV12-4 NA CASSVQVGSAEAFF TGTGCCAGCAGTGTCCAGGTAGGGAGTGCTGAAGCTTTCTTT
TRBJ2-5 NA 14 TRBV7-2 NA CASSQAGPGETQYF TGTGCCAGCAGCCAGGCTGGACCGGGAGAGACCCAGTACTTC
TRBJ2-3 NA 16 TRBV7-2 TRBD2 CASSLALTGGPDTQYF TGTGCCAGCAGCTTAGCGCTGACGGGGGGGCCAGATACGCAGTATTTT
TRBJ2-7 few 15 TRBV7-2 TRBD2 CASSGVSGGAGEQYF TGTGCCAGCAGCGGGGTTAGCGGGGGGGCCGGCGAGCAGTACTTC
TRBJ1-1 NA 13 TRBV7-2 NA CASSSGENTEAFF TGTGCCAGCAGCTCGGGGGAGAACACTGAAGCTTTCTTT
TRBJ1-5 NA 15 TRBV12-3/TRBV12-4 TRBD1 CASSLEGQGNQPQHF TGTGCCAGCAGTTTAGAGGGACAGGGAAATCAGCCCCAGCATTTT
TRBJ2-3 many 15 TRBV6-5 NA CASSYTDPRTDTQYF TGTGCCAGCAGTTACACAGACCCACGCACAGATACGCAGTATTTT
TRBJ2-5 NA 13 TRBV5-1 NA CASSLGGQETQYF TGCGCCAGCAGCTTGGGCGGGCAAGAGACCCAGTACTTC